This TCR beta chain was recorded in a study of T cells in Graves' hyperthyroidism and ophthalmopathy. Turning to the study itself: Peripheral blood sampling occurred at initial diagnosis, before any treatment.

Amplification of TCR beta CDR3 regions was performed using RNA transcripts as template. A first-round RT-PCR of the TCR CDR3 used the HTBI primer set. From the multiplex PCR reads, TCRdb called clonotypes with MiXCR, one entry per CDR3 protein. The repertoire holds around 350,000 distinct CDR3 sequences, with about a fifth as singletons. Participants, patients aged 18 to 65, had newly diagnosed hyperthyroidism with a duration under 2 months. Trimming left V 6 bases short and J 11 bases short, with 17 bases between. CDR1 is KGHSH and CDR2 is LQKENI in the germline V gene. This CDR3 has 13 amino acids. The sequenced material came from blood. This TCR was recovered from a woman under 30 with Graves' hyperthyroidism. The chain employs TRBV18 and TRBJ1-5; no clear D. Here the CDR3 DNA reads TGTGCCAGCTCTCCGCTCCCTTACGCCGCCCAGCATTTT. Residues: CASSPLPYAAQHF.